The 11 T cell receptor beta chains given below trace back to one sample, sequenced in a study of T cells after yellow fever vaccination. One entry per CDR3 protein results from TCRdb running MiXCR on the 5' RACE reads. The data show more than 450,000 distinct CDR3 sequences, less than 25% seen once. The sample was PBMCs, taken approximately 22 days after the first yellow fever vaccination. These receptors were obtained from a man aged 18 to 29 who received the YFV17D yellow fever vaccine.

The J gene is TRBJ2-1, the V gene TRBV6-1, with TRBD2 identical over 12 bases. Germline V gene data show CDR1 as MNHNS and CDR2 as SASEGT. V shed 0 bases and J 7 bases; nucleotides not matched to a gene: 4. CDR3 length: 16 residues. CDR3 loop: CASSEARGLAGNEQFF. As DNA, the CDR3 is TGTGCCAGCAGTGAAGCCCGAGGACTAGCGGGGAATGAGCAGTTCTTC.

The V and J genes are TRBV2 and TRBJ2-3; 8 bases are a match to TRBD2. Trimming took 3 bases from V and 2 from J; bases not matched to a gene: 7. The CDR3 spans 16 residues. Per germline, CDR1 SNHLY and CDR2 FYNNEI. The CDR3 DNA follows: TGTGCCAGCAGTGACTTACCGGGGGGGACCACAGATACGCAGTATTTT. Translated: CASSDLPGGTTDTQYF.

This clonotype was recorded a few times. The CDR3 DNA reads TGTGCCAGCATTTTCGCCGTCTCTTCCCTCGAGGGCAATCAGCCCCAGCATTTT. The encoded protein is CASIFAVSSLEGNQPQHF. V is TRBV6-5 and J is TRBJ1-5; D remains unclear. Germline CDR1 and CDR2: MNHEY and SVGAGI. The CDR3 has 18 residues. The V and J ends lost 7 bases and 2 bases respectively, with 24 bases between them.

J is TRBJ2-3 and V is TRBV20-1, with D perhaps matching TRBD2 (6 bases). Deletions cut 0 bases from V and 2 bases from J, with 18 bases between. This CDR3 has 17 amino acids. Germline V gene data show CDR1 as DFQATT and CDR2 as SNEGSKA (reference sequence). This CDR3 is CSARDPRAGLLTDTQYF. CDR3 nucleotides: TGCAGTGCTAGAGACCCCAGGGCGGGGTTACTCACAGATACGCAGTATTTT.

V and J are TRBV5-4 and TRBJ2-5; D may be TRBD1 or TRBD2 (5 bases each). Trimming left V 0 bases short and J 1 base short, with 16 bases between. The CDR3 loop spans 17 amino acids. Germline lookup yields CDR1 SGHNT and CDR2 YYREEE (reference sequence). In nucleotides, the CDR3 is TGTGCCAGCAGCTTGGGTGTCGGGGCGCGGTTCCAAGAGACCCAGTACTTC. Amino acids: CASSLGVGARFQETQYF.

The CDR3 region has the DNA TGTGCCACCAGTGATGCGGGGCTAGCCGCGGATACGCAGTATTTT. Its protein is CATSDAGLAADTQYF. The rearrangement joins TRBV24-1 to TRBJ2-3, with D tentatively TRBD2 (6 bases). The CDR3 loop spans 15 amino acids. Trimming shortened V by 3 bases and J by 6 bases, and 15 bases separated the two germline ends. Germline CDR1 is KGHDR and CDR2 is SFDVKD.

The V call is TRBV30, the J call TRBJ2-5; 7 nucleotides agree with TRBD2. Germline trimming cut 2 bases from V and 5 bases from J; bases unmatched to any gene: 17. The CDR3 has 17 residues. Germline values: CDR1 GTSNPN, CDR2 SVGIG (reference sequence). Here the CDR3 reads CAWSPPPHRRGMETQYF. DNA of the CDR3: TGTGCCTGGAGTCCCCCACCACACAGGCGGGGGATGGAGACCCAGTACTTC.

This clonotype was recorded a few times. The chain joins TRBV30 to TRBJ2-1; TRBD2 aligns across 15 bases. V lost 2 bases, J lost 8 bases, and 4 bases stayed unmatched. Germline V CDR1 and CDR2: GTSNPN, SVGIG (reference sequence). The length of the CDR3 is 15 residues. The CDR3 here is CAWSWTSGGAYEQFF. The CDR3 nucleotides are TGTGCCTGGAGTTGGACTAGCGGGGGGGCCTATGAGCAGTTCTTC.

This clonotype came up a few times. This sequence joins TRBV4-3 and TRBJ2-2; 7 nucleotides line up with TRBD1. This CDR3 comprises 16 residues. Trimming removed 2 bases from V and 4 bases from J; junction bases left unmatched: 7. CDR1 is LGHNA and CDR2 is YSLEER in the germline V gene. CDR3 DNA sequence: TGCGCCAGCAGCCAACTCCGGGACAGACTCACCGGGGAGCTGTTTTTT. It is translated as CASSQLRDRLTGELFF.

This clonotype showed up just a few times. V gene TRBV7-2 combines with J gene TRBJ2-1; 7 positions match TRBD1. V was pared by 1 base and J by 5 bases, with 8 bases of the junction left unmatched. CDR3 length: 16 amino acids. Germline V gene lookup returns CDR1 SGHTA and CDR2 FQGNSA. The CDR3 loop is CASSLGLRDRDNEQFF. CDR3 bases: TGTGCCAGCAGCTTAGGTCTCCGGGACAGAGACAATGAGCAGTTCTTC.

This clonotype came up a few times. The chain joins TRBV5-1 to TRBJ1-2; TRBD1 matches 7 bases. From germline, CDR1 is SGHRS and CDR2 YFSETQ. V lost 0 bases, J lost 6 bases, and 5 bases stayed unmatched. The CDR3 length is 14 residues. The CDR3 loop reads CASSLGDRADGYTF. CDR3 nucleotide sequence: TGCGCCAGCAGCTTGGGTGACAGGGCTGATGGCTACACCTTC.